A selection of T cell receptor beta chains follows, all from one sample in a study of vaccination effects on CD4 cells after COVID-19. No antigen has been assigned to these receptors. Assay used: immunoSEQ multiplex PCR; TCRdb lists only in-frame clones, some missing. The data hold roughly 41,000 clones, with about 60% observed a single time. Sequenced here: CD4+ T cells from PBMCs cultured with HCoV-OC43 spike peptides, sampled before COVID-19 vaccination. These receptors were obtained from a human donor who received a COVID-19 vaccine. Each CDR3 is given with its conserved first and last residue. The D gene is left open where the match is weak. Clone size is given for some rows only: seen once, a few or many times, or a class if the clone is expanded.

>TRBV29-1|-|TRBJ1-1|-
CSVSMVNTEAFF
TGCAGCGTTTCAATGGTGAACACTGAAGCTTTCTTT
>TRBV20-1|once|TRBJ2-3|-
CSASKPTDTQYF
TGCAGTGCTAGTAAACCAACAGATACGCAGTATTTT
>TRBV11-2|once|TRBJ1-1|-
CASSLNGMNTEAFF
TGTGCCAGCAGCTTAAACGGAATGAACACTGAAGCTTTCTTT
>TRBV6-5|few|TRBJ2-7|TRBD2
CASSFLSGGSVYEQYF
TGTGCCAGCAGTTTTCTTTCGGGGGGTTCCGTTTACGAGCAGTACTTC
>TRBV3-1/TRBV3-2|-|TRBJ2-1|TRBD2
CASSLRPWTSGRTEQFF
TGTGCCAGCAGCCTGAGACCCTGGACTAGCGGGAGGACTGAGCAGTTCTTC
>TRBV30|-|TRBJ1-6|-
CAWTGQTNSPLHF
TGTGCCTGGACTGGACAGACTAATTCACCCCTCCACTTT
>TRBV6-1|-|TRBJ2-3|-
CASSDGLGESDTQYF
TGTGCCAGCAGTGACGGTCTCGGGGAGTCAGATACGCAGTATTTT
>TRBV2|-|TRBJ2-1|TRBD2
CASRERGGINEQFF
TGTGCCAGCAGGGAGCGGGGGGGAATCAATGAGCAGTTCTTC
>TRBV7-2|few|TRBJ2-7|TRBD1
CASSRDRGSYEQYF
TGTGCCAGCAGCCGCGACAGGGGTTCCTACGAGCAGTACTTC
>TRBV5-1|-|TRBJ1-1|TRBD1
CASSPRMTGAGTAEAFF
TGCGCCAGCAGCCCGCGAATGACAGGGGCGGGTACGGCTGAAGCTTTCTTT
>TRBV12-3/TRBV12-4|few|TRBJ2-7|-
CASSLDASYEQYF
TGTGCCAGCAGTTTAGACGCATCCTACGAGCAGTACTTC
>TRBV19|-|TRBJ2-1|-
CASSIFPVQGRNEQFF
TGTGCCAGTAGTATATTCCCCGTACAGGGCAGGAATGAGCAGTTCTTC
>TRBV5-6|few|TRBJ1-3|TRBD1
CASTQYGTGLLSGNTIYF
TGTGCCAGCACCCAGTATGGGACAGGCCTTCTCTCTGGAAACACCATATATTTT
>TRBV3-1/TRBV3-2|-|TRBJ2-7|TRBD2
CASSLRTSGGKKYF
TGTGCCAGCAGCCTCCGGACTAGCGGGGGGAAGAAGTACTTC
>TRBV7-9|few|TRBJ2-1|TRBD2
CASSSRLAGGYNEQFF
TGTGCCAGCAGCTCAAGACTAGCGGGGGGATACAATGAGCAGTTCTTC
>TRBV5-4|few|TRBJ2-1|TRBD2
CASNQRGAGTYNEQFF
TGTGCCAGCAACCAACGGGGAGCGGGAACCTACAATGAGCAGTTCTTC
>TRBV3-1/TRBV3-2|-|TRBJ2-5|-
CASSQGWTAGETQYF
TGTGCCAGCAGCCAAGGATGGACAGCGGGGGAGACCCAGTACTTC